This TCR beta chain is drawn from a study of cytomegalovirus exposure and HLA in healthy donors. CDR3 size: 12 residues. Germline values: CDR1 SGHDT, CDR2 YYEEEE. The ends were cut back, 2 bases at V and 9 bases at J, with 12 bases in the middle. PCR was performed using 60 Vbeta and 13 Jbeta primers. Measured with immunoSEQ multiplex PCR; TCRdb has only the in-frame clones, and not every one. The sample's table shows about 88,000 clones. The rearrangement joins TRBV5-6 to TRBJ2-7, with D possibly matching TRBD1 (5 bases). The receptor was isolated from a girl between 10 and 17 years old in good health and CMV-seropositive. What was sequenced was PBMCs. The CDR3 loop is CASSFGQGWQYF. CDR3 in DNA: TGTGCCAGCAGCTTTGGGCAGGGCTGGCAGTACTTC.